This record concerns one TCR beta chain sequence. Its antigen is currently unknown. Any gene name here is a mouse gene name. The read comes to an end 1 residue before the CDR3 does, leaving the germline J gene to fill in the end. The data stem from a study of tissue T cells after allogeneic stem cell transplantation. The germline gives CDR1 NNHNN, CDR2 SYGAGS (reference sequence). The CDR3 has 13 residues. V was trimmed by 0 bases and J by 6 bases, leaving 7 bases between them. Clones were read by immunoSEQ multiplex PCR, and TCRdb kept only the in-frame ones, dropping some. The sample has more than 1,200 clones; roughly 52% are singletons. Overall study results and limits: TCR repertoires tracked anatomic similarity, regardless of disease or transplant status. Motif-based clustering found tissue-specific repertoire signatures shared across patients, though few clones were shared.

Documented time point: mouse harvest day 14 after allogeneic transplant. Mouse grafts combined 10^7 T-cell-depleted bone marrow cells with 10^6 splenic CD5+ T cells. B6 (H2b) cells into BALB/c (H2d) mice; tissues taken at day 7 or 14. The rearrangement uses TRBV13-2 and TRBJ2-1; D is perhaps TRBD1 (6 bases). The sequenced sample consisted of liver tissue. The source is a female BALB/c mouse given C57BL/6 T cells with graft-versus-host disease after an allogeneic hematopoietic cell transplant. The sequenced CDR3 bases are TGTGCCAGCGGTGATGGGACAGTTGCTGAGCAGTTC. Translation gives CASGDGTVAEQF. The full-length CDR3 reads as CASGDGTVAEQFF.